This T cell receptor beta chain was recovered during a study of T cell responses to AZD1222 COVID-19 vaccine. Study-wide background: Second doses at about 4 or about 12 weeks were pooled.

Overall study findings and caveats: Vaccine-associated CD4 TCRs ranged over spike, dominating at 160-218 and 743-854. At baseline, seropositivity was found in only a handful of AZD1222 recipients. Repertoire collection took place solely once the T cell response had peaked.

CDR3 length: 13 amino acids. Germline lookup yields CDR1 SGDLS and CDR2 YYNGEE. Trimming took off 4 bases at V and 5 bases at J, with 9 bases between the two ends. As regards this clone: The target antigen is unknown.

Repertoires were generated with immunoSEQ multiplex PCR, while TCRdb's copy carries only in-frame clones and drops some. This sample has some 100,000 clones, with 86% found just once. The clonotype originates from an adult in good health. Sample: peripheral blood, taken on day 0 of AZD1222 vaccination. The V gene is TRBV9, the J gene TRBJ2-2; D is undetermined. CDR3 loop: CASSPLTTGELFF. DNA for the CDR3: TGTGCCAGCAGCCCACTTACAACCGGGGAGCTGTTTTTT.